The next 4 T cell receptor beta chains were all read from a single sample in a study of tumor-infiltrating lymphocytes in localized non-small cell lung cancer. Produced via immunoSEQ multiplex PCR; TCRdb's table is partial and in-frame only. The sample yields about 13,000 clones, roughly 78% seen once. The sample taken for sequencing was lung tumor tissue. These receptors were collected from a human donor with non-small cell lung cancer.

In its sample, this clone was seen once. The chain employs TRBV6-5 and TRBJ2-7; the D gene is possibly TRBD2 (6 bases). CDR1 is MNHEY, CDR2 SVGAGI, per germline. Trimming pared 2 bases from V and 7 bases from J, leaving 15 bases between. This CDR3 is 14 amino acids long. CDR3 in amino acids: CASSYGRLGGEQYF. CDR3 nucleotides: TGTGCCAGCAGTTACGGCCGTCTGGGGGGAGAGCAGTACTTC.

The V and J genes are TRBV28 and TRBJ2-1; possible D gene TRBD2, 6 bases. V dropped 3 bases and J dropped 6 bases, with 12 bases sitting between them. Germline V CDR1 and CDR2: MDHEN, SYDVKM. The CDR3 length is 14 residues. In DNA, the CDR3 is TGTGCCAGCAGTTTTGGGACTCCAATCAATGAGCAGTTCTTC. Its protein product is CASSFGTPINEQFF.

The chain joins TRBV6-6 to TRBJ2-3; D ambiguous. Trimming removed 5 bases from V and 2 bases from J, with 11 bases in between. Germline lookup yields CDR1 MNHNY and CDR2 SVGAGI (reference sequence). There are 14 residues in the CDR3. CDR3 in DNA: TGTGCCAGCAGTCGGAGCGTAAACACAGATACGCAGTATTTT. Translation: CASSRSVNTDTQYF.

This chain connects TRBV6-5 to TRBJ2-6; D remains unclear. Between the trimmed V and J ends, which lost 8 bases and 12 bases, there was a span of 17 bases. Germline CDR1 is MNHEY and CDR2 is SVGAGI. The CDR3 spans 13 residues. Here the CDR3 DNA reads TGTGCCAGCGGTCTACAGTGGGAAAGCGTCCTGACTTTC. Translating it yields CASGLQWESVLTF.